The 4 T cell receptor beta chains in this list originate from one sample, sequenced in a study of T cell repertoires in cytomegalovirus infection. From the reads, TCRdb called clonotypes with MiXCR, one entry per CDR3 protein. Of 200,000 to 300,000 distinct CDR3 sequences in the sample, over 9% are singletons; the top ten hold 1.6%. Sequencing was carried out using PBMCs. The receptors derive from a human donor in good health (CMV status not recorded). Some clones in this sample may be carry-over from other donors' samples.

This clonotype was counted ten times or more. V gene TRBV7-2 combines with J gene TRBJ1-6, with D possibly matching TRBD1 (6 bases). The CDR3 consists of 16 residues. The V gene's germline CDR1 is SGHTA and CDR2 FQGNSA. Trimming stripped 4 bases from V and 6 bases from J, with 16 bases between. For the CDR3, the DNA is TGTGCCAGCAGCTCTGGGGACACACGGGGTAATTCACCCCTCCACTTT. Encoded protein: CASSSGDTRGNSPLHF.

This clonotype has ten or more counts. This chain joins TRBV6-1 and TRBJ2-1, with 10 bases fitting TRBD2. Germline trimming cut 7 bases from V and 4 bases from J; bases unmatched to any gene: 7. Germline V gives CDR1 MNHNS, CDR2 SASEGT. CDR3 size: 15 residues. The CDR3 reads CASTPPSGGYNEQFF. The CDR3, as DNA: TGTGCCAGCACCCCACCTAGCGGGGGATACAATGAGCAGTTCTTC.

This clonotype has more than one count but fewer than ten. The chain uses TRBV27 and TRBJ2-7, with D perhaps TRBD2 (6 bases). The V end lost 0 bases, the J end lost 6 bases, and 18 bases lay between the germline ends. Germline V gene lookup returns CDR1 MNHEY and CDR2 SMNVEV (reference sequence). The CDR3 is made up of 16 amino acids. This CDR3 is CASSLSGRGVLGEQYF. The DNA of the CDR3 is TGTGCCAGCAGTTTATCGGGACGCGGGGTACTGGGCGAGCAGTACTTC.

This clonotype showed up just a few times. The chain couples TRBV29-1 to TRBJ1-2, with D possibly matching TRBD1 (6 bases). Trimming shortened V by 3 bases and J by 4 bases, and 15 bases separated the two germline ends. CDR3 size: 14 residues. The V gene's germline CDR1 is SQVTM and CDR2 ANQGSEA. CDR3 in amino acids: CSVDGGARVYGYTF. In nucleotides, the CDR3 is TGCAGCGTTGACGGGGGGGCGCGAGTCTATGGCTACACCTTC.